The 19 T cell receptor beta chains given below trace back to one sample, sequenced in a study of blood T cell repertoires in COVID-19. The assay was immunoSEQ multiplex PCR, and TCRdb's table has in-frame clones only and misses some. The profile covers a few hundred thousand clones, with 82% appearing a single time and 2.5% to 3.5% taken by the ten largest. The sample consisted of peripheral blood. These receptors all come from a young woman with acute or convalescent COVID-19.

This clone was seen a few times. The J gene is TRBJ2-7, the V gene TRBV11-2; 9 positions agree with TRBD1. V gave up 5 bases and J gave up 0 bases; unmatched junction bases: 8. CDR3 length: 16 residues. The germline V gene has CDR1 SGHAT and CDR2 FQNNGV. CDR3 nucleotides: TGTGCCAGCAGCCCTAGGCCACAGGGGGCCTCCTACGAGCAGTACTTC. The encoded protein is CASSPRPQGASYEQYF. The whole variable domain, remainder taken from reference TRBV11-2 and TRBJ2-7, is EAGVAQSPRYKIIEKRQSVAFWCNPISGHATLYWYQQILGQGPKLLIQFQNNGVVDDSQLPKDRFSAERLKGVDSTLKIQPAKLEDSAVYLCASSPRPQGASYEQYFGPGTRLTVT.

This chain connects TRBV7-2 to TRBJ2-2; TRBD1 is a possible D gene (6 bases). Germline V lookup: CDR1 SGHTA, CDR2 FQGNSA. The CDR3 sequence is 16 residues long. The V gene lost 2 bases and the J gene lost 7 bases, with 17 bases spanning the gap. CDR3 sequence (DNA): TGTGCCAGCAGCTTAAGGGGGATTGAAACTCACGGGGAGCTGTTTTTT. This codes for CASSLRGIETHGELFF.

This sequence joins TRBV29-1 and TRBJ2-1; 12 bases map to TRBD2. The length of the CDR3 is 16 residues. J lost 1 base, V lost 4 bases, and 5 bases had no gene match. CDR1 SQVTM and CDR2 ANQGSEA come from the germline V gene. CDR3 region: CSVGTSGTQSYNEQFF. In DNA, the CDR3 is TGCAGCGTTGGGACTAGCGGGACCCAATCCTACAATGAGCAGTTCTTC.

The rearrangement joins TRBV5-1 to TRBJ2-2; TRBD2 might be the D (5 bases). The CDR3 length is 16 residues. V lost 0 bases to trimming and J lost 9 bases, with 18 bases between them. In germline, CDR1 is SGHRS, CDR2 YFSETQ. The CDR3, as DNA: TGCGCCAGCAGCTTGGCGTCTCTCTTGTCGACTAGGGAGCTGTTTTTT. This codes for CASSLASLLSTRELFF. The complete variable domain, with remaining parts taken from reference TRBV5-1 and TRBJ2-2, reads KAGVTQTPRYLIKTRGQQVTLSCSPISGHRSVSWYQQTPGQGLQFLFEYFSETQRNKGNFPGRFSGRQFSNSRSEMNVSTLELGDSALYLCASSLASLLSTRELFFGEGSRLTVL.

The gene calls are TRBV19 and TRBJ1-2, with no clear D. The CDR3 runs to 13 residues. The V end lost 3 bases, the J end lost 3 bases, and 8 bases lay between the germline ends. CDR1 and CDR2 from the germline V gene are LNHDA and SQIVND (reference sequence). The CDR3 DNA follows: TGTGCCAGTAGTATCGCAGAGGACTATGGCTACACCTTC. It codes for CASSIAEDYGYTF.

The chain recombines TRBV5-6 with TRBJ2-5, with D perhaps matching TRBD1 (6 bases). Germline CDR1 SGHDT, CDR2 YYEEEE. With 4 bases removed from V and 1 base from J, the gap between germline ends came to 14 bases. The CDR3 totals 15 residues. In DNA, the CDR3 is TGTGCCAGCAGCCACCCCGGGACAACCCAAGAGACCCAGTACTTC. It yields the protein CASSHPGTTQETQYF.

V gene TRBV28 combines with J gene TRBJ2-5; no firm D call. The CDR3 totals 13 residues. Germline V CDR1 and CDR2: MDHEN, SYDVKM. With 5 bases removed from V and 5 bases from J, the gap between germline ends came to 12 bases. CDR3 region: CASSALVRETQYF. Written as DNA, the CDR3 is TGTGCCAGCAGTGCACTGGTGAGGGAGACCCAGTACTTC.

The chain couples TRBV11-1 to TRBJ1-4, with 9 bases fitting TRBD1. The germline V gene encodes CDR1 SGHAT and CDR2 FQDESV (reference sequence). V shed 4 bases and J 7 bases; nucleotides not matched to a gene: 7. The CDR3 is 15 residues long. CDR3 in amino acids: CASSSRDRVTEKLFF. The CDR3 region has the DNA TGTGCCAGCAGCTCCCGGGACAGGGTAACTGAAAAACTGTTTTTT.

The table lists this clone with a few counts. The genes are TRBV6-6 and TRBJ2-1, with D maybe TRBD1 (6 bases). This CDR3 has 14 amino acids. V lost 6 bases, J lost 6 bases, and 15 bases lay in between. Germline CDR1 MNHNY, CDR2 SVGAGI (reference sequence). CDR3 loop: CASRTPGHSNEQFF. For the CDR3, the DNA is TGTGCCAGCAGAACGCCGGGACATTCCAATGAGCAGTTCTTC.

The V gene is TRBV9, the J gene TRBJ1-2, with 10 positions matching TRBD1. The CDR3 length is 15 residues. The ends lost 3 bases at V and 8 bases at J; junction bases unmatched: 10. Germline V gives CDR1 SGDLS, CDR2 YYNGEE. CDR3 nucleotides: TGTGCCAGCAGCGGACACCGGGACAGGGGAGACGGCTACACCTTC. It is translated as CASSGHRDRGDGYTF. The entire variable domain, with the rest obtained from reference TRBV9 and TRBJ1-2, is as follows: DSGVTQTPKHLITATGQRVTLRCSPRSGDLSVYWYQQSLDQGLQFLIQYYNGEERAKGNILERFSAQQFPDLHSELNLSSLELGDSALYFCASSGHRDRGDGYTFGSGTRLTVV.

A remark on this clone: The same CDR3 can be traced to other DNA sequences in this sample. The genes are TRBV3-1 (or the pseudogene TRBV3-2) and TRBJ1-3; D unclear. Trimming pared 3 bases from V and 0 bases from J, leaving 6 bases between. The V gene's germline CDR1 is LGHDT and CDR2 YNNKEL (reference sequence). This CDR3 contains 14 residues. The CDR3 loop reads CASSQSGSGNTIYF. In DNA, the CDR3 is TGTGCCAGCAGCCAGTCGGGCTCTGGAAACACCATATATTTT.

This chain joins TRBV7-2 and TRBJ2-1; 16 nucleotides agree with TRBD2. Germline CDR1 SGHTA, CDR2 FQGNSA. The trim removed 5 bases at V and 12 bases at J, leaving 10 bases unmatched. This CDR3 contains 16 residues. The CDR3 reads CASSQPGTSGRVPQFF. The CDR3 nucleotides read TGTGCCAGCAGCCAACCCGGGACTAGCGGGAGGGTCCCGCAGTTCTTC.

This chain connects TRBV30 to TRBJ2-1; no clear D gene. The V end was cut by 5 bases, the J end by 7 bases, with 18 bases between. The CDR3 runs 14 residues. Germline values: CDR1 GTSNPN, CDR2 SVGIG (reference sequence). CDR3 region: CAWSGAGTWNEQFF. The CDR3, as DNA: TGTGCCTGGTCAGGTGCAGGTACGTGGAATGAGCAGTTCTTC.

The gene calls are TRBV19 and TRBJ1-1; a possible D gene is TRBD1 (5 bases). CDR3 size: 15 residues. Per germline, CDR1 LNHDA and CDR2 SQIVND (reference sequence). V was shortened by 5 bases and J by 1 base, with 14 bases between the two germline ends. In DNA form, the CDR3 reads TGTGCCAGTAGTTGGGGGGGAAGGTCGAACACTGAAGCTTTCTTT. It yields the protein CASSWGGRSNTEAFF.

This chain links TRBV19 with TRBJ2-2; no reliable D call. Germline CDR1 and CDR2: LNHDA and SQIVND (reference sequence). The CDR3 runs 13 residues. Trimming took off 6 bases at V and 1 base at J, with 6 bases between the two ends. Written as DNA, the CDR3 is TGTGCCAGTAGAACAAGGAACACCGGGGAGCTGTTTTTT. Encoded protein: CASRTRNTGELFF.

This rearrangement joins TRBV4-3 to TRBJ1-4; 11 bases line up with TRBD1. Trimming at V came to 4 bases and at J to 5 bases, leaving 6 bases not matched to a gene. The CDR3 spans 16 residues. In germline, CDR1 is LGHNA, CDR2 YSLEER. In nucleotides, the CDR3 is TGCGCCAGCAGCCCAAGGACAGGGGGCGCGAATGAAAAACTGTTTTTT. It encodes CASSPRTGGANEKLFF.

This rearrangement joins TRBV7-3 to TRBJ2-2; 11 bases are a match to TRBD2. Germline CDR1 and CDR2: SGHTA and FQGTGA. This CDR3 region has 16 residues. Trimming took 5 bases from V and 7 from J; bases not matched to a gene: 9. The CDR3 here is CASSLVAGGPGGELFF. In DNA, the CDR3 is TGTGCCAGCAGCCTCGTAGCGGGAGGGCCCGGCGGGGAGCTGTTTTTT.

The V and J genes are TRBV19 and TRBJ2-6; 9 bases align to TRBD1. Trimming cost V 3 bases and J 0 bases; bases outside gene matches: 9. The CDR3 has 19 amino acids. CDR1 LNHDA and CDR2 SQIVND come from the germline V gene (reference sequence). The CDR3 nucleotides are TGTGCCAGTAGTATGGGGACAGGGATTTATCGCTCTGGGGCCAACGTCCTGACTTTC. This gives the protein CASSMGTGIYRSGANVLTF.

The J gene is TRBJ1-2, the V gene TRBV6-5; 7 bases map to TRBD1. From germline, CDR1 is MNHEY and CDR2 SVGAGI. CDR3 length equals 15 residues. Losses at the gene ends were 2 bases for V and 6 bases for J; bases not matched to a gene: 9. The CDR3 nucleotides are TGTGCCAGCAGTTACGGGGAATCGACAGGGAATGGCTACACCTTC. This encodes CASSYGESTGNGYTF.